At least ten counts were recorded for the clone carrying this T cell receptor (beta chain). Its antigen remains unknown. TCRdb reanalysed the reads using MiXCR and keeps one entry per CDR3 protein. In the table there are 310,000 or so distinct CDR3 sequences, roughly a tenth of which are singletons. This record belongs to a study of T cell repertoires in cytomegalovirus infection. Study results and caveats: CMV-specific HLA-C-restricted TCR beta clonotypes dominated the ex vivo response. Totalled public TCR beta family frequency picked out people who carried CMV plus the relevant HLA.

This sequence originates from a human donor in good health (CMV status not recorded). Some clones in this sample may be carry-over from other donors' samples. Input material: PBMCs.

The CDR3 loop is CSARVGTDYRRAYEQYF. The CDR3 DNA sequence: TGCAGTGCTAGAGTCGGGACTGATTACCGTAGGGCCTACGAGCAGTACTTC. V usage is TRBV20-1 and J usage is TRBJ2-7; D may be TRBD2 (6 bases). Trimming cost V 1 base and J 2 bases, with 21 bases left between them. Germline V gene sequence: CDR1 DFQATT, CDR2 SNEGSKA (reference sequence). This CDR3 has 17 amino acids.